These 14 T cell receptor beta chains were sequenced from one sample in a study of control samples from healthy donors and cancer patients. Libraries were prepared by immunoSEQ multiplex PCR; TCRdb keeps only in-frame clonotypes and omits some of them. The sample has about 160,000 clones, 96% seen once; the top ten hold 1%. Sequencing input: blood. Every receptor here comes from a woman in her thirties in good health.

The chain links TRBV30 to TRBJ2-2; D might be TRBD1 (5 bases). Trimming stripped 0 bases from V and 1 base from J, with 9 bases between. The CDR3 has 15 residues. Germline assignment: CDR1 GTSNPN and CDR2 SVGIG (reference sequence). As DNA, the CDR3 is TGTGCCTGGAGTGTACCCAGGGAGAACACCGGGGAGCTGTTTTTT. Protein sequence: CAWSVPRENTGELFF.

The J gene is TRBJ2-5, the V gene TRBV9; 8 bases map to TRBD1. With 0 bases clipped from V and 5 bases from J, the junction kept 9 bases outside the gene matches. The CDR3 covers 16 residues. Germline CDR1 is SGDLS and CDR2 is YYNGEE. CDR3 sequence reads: CASSVGRQGLWETQYF. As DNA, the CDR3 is TGTGCCAGCAGCGTAGGCCGACAGGGGCTTTGGGAGACCCAGTACTTC.

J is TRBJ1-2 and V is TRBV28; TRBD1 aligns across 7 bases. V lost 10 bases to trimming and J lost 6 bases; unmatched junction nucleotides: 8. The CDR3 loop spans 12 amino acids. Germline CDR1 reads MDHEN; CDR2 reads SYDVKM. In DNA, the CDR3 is TGTGCCATACGACAGGGCCCGAATGGCTACACCTTC. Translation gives CAIRQGPNGYTF.

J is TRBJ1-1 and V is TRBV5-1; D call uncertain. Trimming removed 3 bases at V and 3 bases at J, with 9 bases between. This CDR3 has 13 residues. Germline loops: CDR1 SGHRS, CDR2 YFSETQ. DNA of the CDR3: TGCGCCAGCAGCTCCCGGGCCCACACTGAAGCTTTCTTT. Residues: CASSSRAHTEAFF.

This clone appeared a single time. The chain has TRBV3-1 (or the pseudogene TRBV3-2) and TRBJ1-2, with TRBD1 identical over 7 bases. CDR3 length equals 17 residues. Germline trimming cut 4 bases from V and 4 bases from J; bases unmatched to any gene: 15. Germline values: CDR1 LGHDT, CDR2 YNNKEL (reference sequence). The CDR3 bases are TGTGCCAGCAGCCCGAAAGATTTAAGGGGGCGGCCCTATGGCTACACCTTC. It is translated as CASSPKDLRGRPYGYTF.

The CDR3 is CASSIGRRTGELFF. For the CDR3, the DNA is TGTGCCAGTAGTATAGGGCGGAGAACCGGGGAGCTGTTTTTT. The rearrangement joins TRBV19 to TRBJ2-2; D gene ambiguous. Deletions cut 1 base from V and 5 bases from J, with 8 bases between. The length of the CDR3 is 14 residues. Per the germline V gene, CDR1 is LNHDA and CDR2 is SQIVND (reference sequence).

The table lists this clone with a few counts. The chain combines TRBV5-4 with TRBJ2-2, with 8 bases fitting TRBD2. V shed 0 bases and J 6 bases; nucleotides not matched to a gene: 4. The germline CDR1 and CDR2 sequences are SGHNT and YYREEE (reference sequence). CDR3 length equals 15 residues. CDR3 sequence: CASSLGTSSSGELFF. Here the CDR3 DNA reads TGTGCCAGCAGCTTGGGGACTAGCAGTTCCGGGGAGCTGTTTTTT.

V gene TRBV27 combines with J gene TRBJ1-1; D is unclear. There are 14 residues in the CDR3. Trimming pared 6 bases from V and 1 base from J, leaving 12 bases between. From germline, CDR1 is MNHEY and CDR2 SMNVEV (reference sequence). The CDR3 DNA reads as TGTGCCAGCAGCCAACGGCCGGGGAACACTGAAGCTTTCTTT. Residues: CASSQRPGNTEAFF.

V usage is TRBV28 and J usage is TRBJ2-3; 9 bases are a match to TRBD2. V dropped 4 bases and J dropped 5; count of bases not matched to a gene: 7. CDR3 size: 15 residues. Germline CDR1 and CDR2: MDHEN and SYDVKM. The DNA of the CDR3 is TGTGCCAGCAGTTCAAGGACTAGCGCGATAGATACGCAGTATTTT. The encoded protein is CASSSRTSAIDTQYF.

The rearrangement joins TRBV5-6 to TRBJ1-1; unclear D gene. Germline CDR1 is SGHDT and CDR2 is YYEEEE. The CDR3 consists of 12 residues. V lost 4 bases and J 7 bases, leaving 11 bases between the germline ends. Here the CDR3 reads CASSGSDNEAFF. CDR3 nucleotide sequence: TGTGCCAGCAGCGGGAGCGATAATGAAGCTTTCTTT.

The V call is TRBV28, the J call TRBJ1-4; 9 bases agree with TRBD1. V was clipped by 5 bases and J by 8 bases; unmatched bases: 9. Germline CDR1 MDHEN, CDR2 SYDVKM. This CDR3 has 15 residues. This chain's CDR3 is CASSPPGQGYEKLFF. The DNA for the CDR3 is TGTGCCAGCAGTCCCCCGGGACAGGGTTACGAAAAACTGTTTTTT.

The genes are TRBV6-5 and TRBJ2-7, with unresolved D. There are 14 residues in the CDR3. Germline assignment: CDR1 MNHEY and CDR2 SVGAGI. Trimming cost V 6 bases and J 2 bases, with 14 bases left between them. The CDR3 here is CASRPYQYTYEQYF. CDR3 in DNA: TGTGCCAGCAGACCTTATCAGTACACCTACGAGCAGTACTTC.

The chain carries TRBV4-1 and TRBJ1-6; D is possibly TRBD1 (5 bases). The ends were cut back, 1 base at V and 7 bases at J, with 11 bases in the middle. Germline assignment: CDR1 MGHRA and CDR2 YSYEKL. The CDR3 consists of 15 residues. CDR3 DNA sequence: TGCGCCAGCAGCCAAGGAGGGGTTCGGAATTCACCCCTCCACTTT. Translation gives CASSQGGVRNSPLHF.

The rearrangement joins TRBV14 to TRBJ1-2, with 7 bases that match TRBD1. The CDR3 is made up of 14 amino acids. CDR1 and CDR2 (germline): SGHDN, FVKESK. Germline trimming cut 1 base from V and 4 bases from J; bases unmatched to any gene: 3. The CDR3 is CASSQVGTAYGYTF. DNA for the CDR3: TGTGCCAGCAGCCAAGTTGGGACAGCCTATGGCTACACCTTC.